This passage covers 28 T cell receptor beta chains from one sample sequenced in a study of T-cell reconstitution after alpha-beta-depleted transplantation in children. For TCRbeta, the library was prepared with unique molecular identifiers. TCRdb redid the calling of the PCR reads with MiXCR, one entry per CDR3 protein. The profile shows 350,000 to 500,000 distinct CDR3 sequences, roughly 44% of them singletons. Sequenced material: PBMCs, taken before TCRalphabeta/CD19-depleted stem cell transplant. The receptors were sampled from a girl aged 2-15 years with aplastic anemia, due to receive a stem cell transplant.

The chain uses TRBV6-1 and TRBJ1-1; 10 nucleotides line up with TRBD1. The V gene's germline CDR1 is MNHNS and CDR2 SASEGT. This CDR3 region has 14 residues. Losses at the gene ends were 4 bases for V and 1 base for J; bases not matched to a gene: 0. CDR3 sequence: CASSGQGANTEAFF. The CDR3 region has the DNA TGTGCCAGCAGTGGACAGGGGGCGAACACTGAAGCTTTCTTT.

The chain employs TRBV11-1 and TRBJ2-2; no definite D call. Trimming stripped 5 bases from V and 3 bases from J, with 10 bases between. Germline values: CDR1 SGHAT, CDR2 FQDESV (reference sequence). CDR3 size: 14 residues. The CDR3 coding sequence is TGTGCCAGCAGCAGCTGGGCGGACACCGGGGAGCTGTTTTTT. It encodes CASSSWADTGELFF. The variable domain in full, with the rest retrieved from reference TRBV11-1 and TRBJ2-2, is EAEVAQSPRYKITEKSQAVAFWCDPISGHATLYWYRQILGQGPELLVQFQDESVVDDSQLPKDRFSAERLKGVDSTLKIQPAELGDSAMYLCASSSWADTGELFFGEGSRLTVL.

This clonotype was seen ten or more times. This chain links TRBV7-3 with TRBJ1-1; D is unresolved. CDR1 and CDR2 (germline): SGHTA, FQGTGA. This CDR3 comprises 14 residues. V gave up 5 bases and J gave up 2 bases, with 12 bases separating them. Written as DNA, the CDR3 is TGTGCCAGCAGCCCCGAGGCAATCAACACTGAAGCTTTCTTT. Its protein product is CASSPEAINTEAFF. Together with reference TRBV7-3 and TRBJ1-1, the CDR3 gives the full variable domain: GAGVSQTPSNKVTEKGKYVELRCDPISGHTALYWYRQSLGQGPEFLIYFQGTGAADDSGLPNDRFFAVRPEGSVSTLKIQRTERGDSAVYLCASSPEAINTEAFFGQGTRLTVV.

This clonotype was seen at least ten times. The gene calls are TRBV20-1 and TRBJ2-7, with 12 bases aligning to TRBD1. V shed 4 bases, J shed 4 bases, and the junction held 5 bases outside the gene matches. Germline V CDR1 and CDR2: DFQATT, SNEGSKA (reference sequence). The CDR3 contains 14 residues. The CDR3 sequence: CSATKGQGAYEQYF. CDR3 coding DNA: TGCAGTGCTACCAAGGGACAGGGGGCGTACGAGCAGTACTTC.

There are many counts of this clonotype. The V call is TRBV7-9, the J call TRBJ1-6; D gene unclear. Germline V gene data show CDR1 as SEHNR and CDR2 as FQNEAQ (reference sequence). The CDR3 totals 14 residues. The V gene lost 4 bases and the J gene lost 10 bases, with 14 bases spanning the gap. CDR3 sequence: CASSSLLESSPLHF. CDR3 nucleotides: TGTGCCAGCAGCTCATTACTGGAGAGCTCACCCCTCCACTTT.

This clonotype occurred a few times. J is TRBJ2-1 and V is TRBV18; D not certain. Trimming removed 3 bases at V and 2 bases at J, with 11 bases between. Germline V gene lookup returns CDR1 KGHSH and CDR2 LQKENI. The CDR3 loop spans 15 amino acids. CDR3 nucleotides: TGTGCCAGCTCACCCACCGACGCGGCCTACAATGAGCAGTTCTTC. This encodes CASSPTDAAYNEQFF.

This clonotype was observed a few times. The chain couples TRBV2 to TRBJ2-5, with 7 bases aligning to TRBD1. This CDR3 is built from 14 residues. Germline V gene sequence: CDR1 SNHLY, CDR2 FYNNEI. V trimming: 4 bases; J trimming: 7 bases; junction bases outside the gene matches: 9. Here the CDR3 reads CASSGTGTATTQYF. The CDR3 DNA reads TGTGCCAGCAGTGGTACCGGGACAGCTACGACCCAGTACTTC.

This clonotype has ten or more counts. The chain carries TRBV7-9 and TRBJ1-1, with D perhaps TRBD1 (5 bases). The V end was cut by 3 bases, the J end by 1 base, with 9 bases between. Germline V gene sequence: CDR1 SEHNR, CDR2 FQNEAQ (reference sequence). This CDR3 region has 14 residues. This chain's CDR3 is CASSLGTGNTEAFF. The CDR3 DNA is TGTGCCAGCAGCTTGGGGACGGGGAACACTGAAGCTTTCTTT.

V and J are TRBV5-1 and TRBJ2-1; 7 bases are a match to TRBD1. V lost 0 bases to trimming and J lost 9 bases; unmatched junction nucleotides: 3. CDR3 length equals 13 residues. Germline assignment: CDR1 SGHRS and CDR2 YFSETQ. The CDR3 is CASSLARQGEQFF. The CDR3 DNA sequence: TGCGCCAGCAGCTTGGCCCGACAGGGTGAGCAGTTCTTC. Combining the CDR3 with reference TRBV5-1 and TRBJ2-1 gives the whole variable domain KAGVTQTPRYLIKTRGQQVTLSCSPISGHRSVSWYQQTPGQGLQFLFEYFSETQRNKGNFPGRFSGRQFSNSRSEMNVSTLELGDSALYLCASSLARQGEQFFGPGTRLTVL.

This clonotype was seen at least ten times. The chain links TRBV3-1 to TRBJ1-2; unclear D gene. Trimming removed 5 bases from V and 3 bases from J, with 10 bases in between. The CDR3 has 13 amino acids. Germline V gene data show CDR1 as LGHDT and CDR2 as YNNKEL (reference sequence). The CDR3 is CASSVQLYYGYTF. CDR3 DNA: TGTGCCAGCAGCGTACAGCTTTACTATGGCTACACCTTC.

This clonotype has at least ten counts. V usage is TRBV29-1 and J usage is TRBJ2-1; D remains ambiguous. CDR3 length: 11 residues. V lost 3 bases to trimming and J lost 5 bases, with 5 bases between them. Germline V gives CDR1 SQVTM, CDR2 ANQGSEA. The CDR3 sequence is CSVENNNEQFF. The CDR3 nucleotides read TGCAGCGTTGAGAATAACAATGAGCAGTTCTTC.

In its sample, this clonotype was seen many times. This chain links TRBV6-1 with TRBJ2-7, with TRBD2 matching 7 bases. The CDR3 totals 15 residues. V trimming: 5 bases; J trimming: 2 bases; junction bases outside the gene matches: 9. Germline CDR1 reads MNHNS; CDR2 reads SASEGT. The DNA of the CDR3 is TGTGCCAGCAGTCCTAGTAGGGGAGGGCCCTACGAGCAGTACTTC. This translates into CASSPSRGGPYEQYF.

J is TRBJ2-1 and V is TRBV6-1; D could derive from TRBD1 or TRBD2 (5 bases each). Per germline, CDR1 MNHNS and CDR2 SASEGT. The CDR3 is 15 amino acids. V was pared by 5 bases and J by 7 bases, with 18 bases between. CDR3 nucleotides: TGTGCCAGCAGTCGAAACAGAGCGGCAGGGAATGAGCAGTTCTTC. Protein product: CASSRNRAAGNEQFF.

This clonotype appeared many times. CDR3 residues: CASIQHDEQYF. CDR3 coding DNA: TGTGCCAGCATTCAGCATGACGAGCAGTACTTC. This rearrangement joins TRBV7-9 to TRBJ2-7; D unclear. Trimming removed 7 bases from V and 5 bases from J, with 9 bases in between. The CDR3 length is 11 residues. Germline assignment: CDR1 SEHNR and CDR2 FQNEAQ (reference sequence).

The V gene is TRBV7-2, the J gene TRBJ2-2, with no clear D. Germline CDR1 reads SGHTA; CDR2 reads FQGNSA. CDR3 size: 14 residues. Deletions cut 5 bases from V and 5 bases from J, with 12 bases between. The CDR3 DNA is TGTGCCAGCAGCCTTAGACCAGCAACCGGGGAGCTGTTTTTT. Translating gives CASSLRPATGELFF.

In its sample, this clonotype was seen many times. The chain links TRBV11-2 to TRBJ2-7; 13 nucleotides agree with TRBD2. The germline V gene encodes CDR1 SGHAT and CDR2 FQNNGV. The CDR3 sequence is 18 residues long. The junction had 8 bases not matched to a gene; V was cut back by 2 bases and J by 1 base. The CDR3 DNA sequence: TGTGCCAGCAGCTTATATGGCGGACTAGCGGGAGAATCCTACGAGCAGTACTTC. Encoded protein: CASSLYGGLAGESYEQYF.

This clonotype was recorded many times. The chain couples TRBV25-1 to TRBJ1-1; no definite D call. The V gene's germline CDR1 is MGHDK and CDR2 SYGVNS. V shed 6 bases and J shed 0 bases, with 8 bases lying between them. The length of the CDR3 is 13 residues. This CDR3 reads CASRLQLNTEAFF. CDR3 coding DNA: TGTGCCAGCAGGTTACAGCTGAACACTGAAGCTTTCTTT.

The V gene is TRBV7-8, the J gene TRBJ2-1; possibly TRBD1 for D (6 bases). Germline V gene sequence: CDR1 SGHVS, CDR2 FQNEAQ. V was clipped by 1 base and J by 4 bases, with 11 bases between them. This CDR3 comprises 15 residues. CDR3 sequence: CASSLESQGYNEQFF. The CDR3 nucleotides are TGTGCCAGCAGCTTAGAGTCCCAGGGGTACAATGAGCAGTTCTTC. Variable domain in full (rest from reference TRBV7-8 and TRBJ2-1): GAGVSQSPRYKVAKRGQDVALRCDPISGHVSLFWYQQALGQGPEFLTYFQNEAQLDKSGLPSDRFFAERPEGSVSTLKIQRTQQEDSAVYLCASSLESQGYNEQFFGPGTRLTVL.

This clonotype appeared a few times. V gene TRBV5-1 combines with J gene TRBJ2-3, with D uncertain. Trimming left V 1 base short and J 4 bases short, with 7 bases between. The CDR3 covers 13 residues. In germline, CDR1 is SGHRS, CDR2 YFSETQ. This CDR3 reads CASSLQLADTQYF. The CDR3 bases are TGCGCCAGCAGCTTGCAACTCGCAGATACGCAGTATTTT.

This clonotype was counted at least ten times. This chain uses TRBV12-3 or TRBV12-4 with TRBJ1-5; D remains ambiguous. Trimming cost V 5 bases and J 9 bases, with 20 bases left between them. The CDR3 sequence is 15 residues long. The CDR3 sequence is CASSLISTPPGPQHF. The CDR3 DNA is TGTGCCAGCAGTCTCATATCGACCCCTCCGGGGCCCCAGCATTTT.

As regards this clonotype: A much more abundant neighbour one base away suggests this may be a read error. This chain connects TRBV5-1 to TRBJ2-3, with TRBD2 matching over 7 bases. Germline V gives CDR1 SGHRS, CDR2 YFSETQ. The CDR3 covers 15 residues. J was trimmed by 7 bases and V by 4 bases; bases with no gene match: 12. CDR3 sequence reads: CASSPQTGGPNTQYF. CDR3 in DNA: TGCGCCAGCAGCCCCCAGACGGGGGGACCAAATACGCAGTATTTT.

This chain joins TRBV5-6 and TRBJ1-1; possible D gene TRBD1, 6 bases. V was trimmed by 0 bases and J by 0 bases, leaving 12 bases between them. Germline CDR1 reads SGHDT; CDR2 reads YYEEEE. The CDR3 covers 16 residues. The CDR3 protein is CASSLAWQGLNTEAFF. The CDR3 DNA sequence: TGTGCCAGCAGCTTGGCCTGGCAGGGGCTGAACACTGAAGCTTTCTTT.

The CDR3 spells CASILGGGRYEQYF. DNA of the CDR3: TGTGCCAGCATCCTGGGAGGGGGCAGGTACGAGCAGTACTTC. The rearrangement joins TRBV6-1 to TRBJ2-7; D is possibly TRBD1 or TRBD2 (7 bases each). CDR1 is MNHNS, CDR2 SASEGT, per germline. CDR3 length equals 14 residues. V lost 7 bases to trimming and J lost 4 bases, with 17 bases between them.

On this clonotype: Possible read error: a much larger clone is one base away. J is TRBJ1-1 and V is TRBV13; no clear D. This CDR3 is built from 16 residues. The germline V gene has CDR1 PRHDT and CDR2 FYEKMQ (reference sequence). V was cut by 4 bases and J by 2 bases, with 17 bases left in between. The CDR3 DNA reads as TGTGCCAGCAGCTCATACATTGGCATCCTAAACACTGAAGCTTTCTTT. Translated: CASSSYIGILNTEAFF.

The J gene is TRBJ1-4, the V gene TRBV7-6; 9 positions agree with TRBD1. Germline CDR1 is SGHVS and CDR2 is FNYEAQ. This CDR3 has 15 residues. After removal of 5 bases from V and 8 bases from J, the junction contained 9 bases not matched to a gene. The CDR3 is CASSPQGQGGEKLFF. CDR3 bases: TGTGCCAGCAGCCCCCAGGGACAGGGAGGCGAAAAACTGTTTTTT.

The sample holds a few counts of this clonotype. This CDR3 reads CASRNTSPLHF. For the CDR3, the DNA is TGTGCCAGCAGGAATACTTCACCCCTCCACTTT. The gene calls are TRBV6-5 and TRBJ1-6; D remains unclear. The CDR3 is made up of 11 amino acids. Germline CDR1 is MNHEY and CDR2 is SVGAGI. Trimming pared 6 bases from V and 9 bases from J, leaving 6 bases between.

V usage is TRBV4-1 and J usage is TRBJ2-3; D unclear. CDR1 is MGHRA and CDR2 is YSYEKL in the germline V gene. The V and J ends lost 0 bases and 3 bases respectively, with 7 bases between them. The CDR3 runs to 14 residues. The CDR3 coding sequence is TGCGCCAGCAGCCAAGAGTCCGGGACAGATACGCAGTATTTT. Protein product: CASSQESGTDTQYF.

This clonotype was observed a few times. CDR3 region: CSAVNTASAGAFF. The CDR3 nucleotides are TGCAGTGCTGTCAACACGGCGAGCGCAGGGGCTTTCTTT. The gene calls are TRBV20-1 and TRBJ1-1; TRBD1 might be the D (5 bases). The CDR3 has 13 residues. Trimming removed 5 bases at V and 11 bases at J, with 21 bases between. CDR1 is DFQATT and CDR2 is SNEGSKA in the germline V gene (reference sequence).